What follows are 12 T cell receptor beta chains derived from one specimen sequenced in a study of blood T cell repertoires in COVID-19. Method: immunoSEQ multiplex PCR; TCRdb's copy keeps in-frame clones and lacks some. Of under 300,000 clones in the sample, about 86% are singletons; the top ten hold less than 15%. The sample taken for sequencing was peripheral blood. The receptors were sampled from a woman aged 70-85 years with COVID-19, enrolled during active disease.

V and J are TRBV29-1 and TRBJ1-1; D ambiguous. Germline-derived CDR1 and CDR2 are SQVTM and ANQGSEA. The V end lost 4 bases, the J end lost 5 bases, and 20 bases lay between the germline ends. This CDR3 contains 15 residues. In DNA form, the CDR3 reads TGCAGCGTTGTGCGGGGTAAGACGGGGAAAACTGAAGCTTTCTTT. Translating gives CSVVRGKTGKTEAFF. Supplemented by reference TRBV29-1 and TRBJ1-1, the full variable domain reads SAVISQKPSRDICQRGTSLTIQCQVDSQVTMMFWYRQQPGQSLTLIATANQGSEATYESGFVIDKFPISRPNLTFSTLTVSNMSPEDSSIYLCSVVRGKTGKTEAFFGQGTRLTVV.

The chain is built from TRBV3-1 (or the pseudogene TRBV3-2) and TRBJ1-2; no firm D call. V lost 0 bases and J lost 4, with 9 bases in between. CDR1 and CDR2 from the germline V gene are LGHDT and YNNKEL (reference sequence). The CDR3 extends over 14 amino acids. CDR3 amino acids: CASSQDPSGYGYTF. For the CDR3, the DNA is TGTGCCAGCAGCCAAGATCCCAGCGGCTATGGCTACACCTTC.

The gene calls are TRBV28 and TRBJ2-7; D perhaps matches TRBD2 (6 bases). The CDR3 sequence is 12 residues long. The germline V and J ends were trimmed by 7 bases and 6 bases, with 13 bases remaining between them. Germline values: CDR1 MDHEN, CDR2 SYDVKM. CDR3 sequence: CASTRGTGEQYF. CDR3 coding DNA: TGTGCCAGCACCCGGGGGACGGGCGAGCAGTACTTC.

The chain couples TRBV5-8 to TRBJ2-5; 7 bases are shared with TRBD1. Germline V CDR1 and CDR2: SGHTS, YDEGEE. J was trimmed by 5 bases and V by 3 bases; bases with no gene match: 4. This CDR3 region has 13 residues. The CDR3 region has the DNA TGTGCCAGCAGCTACCGACAGGGTGAGACCCAGTACTTC. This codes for CASSYRQGETQYF.

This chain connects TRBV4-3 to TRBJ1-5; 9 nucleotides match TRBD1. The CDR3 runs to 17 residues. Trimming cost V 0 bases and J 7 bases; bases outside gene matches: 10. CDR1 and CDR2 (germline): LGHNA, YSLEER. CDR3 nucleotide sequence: TGCGCCAGCAGCCAAGATGGAGGGGGACAGGGCCGGCAGCCCCAGCATTTT. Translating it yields CASSQDGGGQGRQPQHF.

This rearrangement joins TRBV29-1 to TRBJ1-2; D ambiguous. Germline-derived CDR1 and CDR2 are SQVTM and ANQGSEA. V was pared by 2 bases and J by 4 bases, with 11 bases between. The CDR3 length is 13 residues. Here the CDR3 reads CSVERAQSYGYTF. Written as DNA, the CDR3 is TGCAGCGTTGAACGTGCACAGAGCTATGGCTACACCTTC.

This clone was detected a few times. This chain's CDR3 is CASSTTNTGELFF. The CDR3 DNA reads TGTGCCAGTAGTACGACTAACACCGGGGAGCTGTTTTTT. The J gene is TRBJ2-2, the V gene TRBV19; D remains unclear. The V end lost 4 bases, the J end lost 2 bases, and 5 bases lay between the germline ends. There are 13 residues in the CDR3. Looked up from germline, CDR1 is LNHDA and CDR2 is SQIVND (reference sequence).

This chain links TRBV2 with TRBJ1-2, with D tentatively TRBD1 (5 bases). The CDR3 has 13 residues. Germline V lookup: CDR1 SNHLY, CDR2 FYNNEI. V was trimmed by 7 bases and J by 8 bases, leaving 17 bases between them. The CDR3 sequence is CASIARGWGGYTF. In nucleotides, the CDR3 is TGTGCCAGCATTGCACGGGGGTGGGGAGGCTACACCTTC.

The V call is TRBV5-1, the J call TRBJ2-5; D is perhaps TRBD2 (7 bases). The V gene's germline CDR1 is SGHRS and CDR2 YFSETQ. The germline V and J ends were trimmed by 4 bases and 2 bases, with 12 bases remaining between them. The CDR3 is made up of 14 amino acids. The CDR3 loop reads CASSPGGRQETQYF. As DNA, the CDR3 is TGCGCCAGCAGCCCCGGGGGGCGTCAAGAGACCCAGTACTTC.

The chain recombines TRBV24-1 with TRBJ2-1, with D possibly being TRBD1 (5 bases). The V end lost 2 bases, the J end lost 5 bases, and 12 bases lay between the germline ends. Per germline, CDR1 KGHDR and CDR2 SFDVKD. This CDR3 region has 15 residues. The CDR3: CATSDSAGLHNEQFF. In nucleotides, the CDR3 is TGTGCCACCAGTGATTCGGCAGGGTTACACAATGAGCAGTTCTTC.

For the CDR3, the DNA is TGCGCCAGCAGCTTGACCGGTTATAATCAGCCCCAGCATTTT. This encodes CASSLTGYNQPQHF. J is TRBJ1-5 and V is TRBV5-1; D is undetermined. The CDR3 covers 14 residues. CDR1 is SGHRS, CDR2 YFSETQ, per germline. The V gene lost 1 base and the J gene lost 4 bases, with 9 bases spanning the gap.

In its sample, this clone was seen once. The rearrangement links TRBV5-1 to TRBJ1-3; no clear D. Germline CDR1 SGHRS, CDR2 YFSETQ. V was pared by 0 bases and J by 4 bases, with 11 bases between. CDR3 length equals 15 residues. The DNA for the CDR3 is TGCGCCAGCAGCTTGGATACGGGGAGGGGAAACACCATATATTTT. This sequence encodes CASSLDTGRGNTIYF.